Below are 19 T cell receptor beta chains sequenced from a single sample in a study of CD8 T cells in Susac syndrome. Random hexamers served to reverse transcribe roughly 0.5 to 1 ug RNA. TCRdb processed the immunoSEQ multiplex PCR reads anew with MiXCR; each CDR3 protein has one entry. The data show roughly 300,000 distinct CDR3 sequences, approximately 84% seen once. The sample consisted of CD8+ T cells from PBMCs. These receptors originate from a human donor with multiple sclerosis.

The gene calls are TRBV2 and TRBJ1-4; D unresolved. V was shortened by 4 bases and J by 2 bases, with 2 bases between the two germline ends. The CDR3 totals 12 residues. From germline, CDR1 is SNHLY and CDR2 FYNNEI. The CDR3 here is CASSGTNEKLFF. CDR3 coding DNA: TGTGCCAGCAGTGGCACTAATGAAAAACTGTTTTTT.

The CDR3 is CATQEGVWTDTQYF. In nucleotides, the CDR3 is TGTGCCACCCAAGAGGGGGTATGGACAGATACGCAGTATTTT. This chain joins TRBV11-2 and TRBJ2-3; D possibly corresponds to TRBD1 (6 bases). Between the trimmed V and J ends, which lost 10 bases and 3 bases, there was a span of 17 bases. The CDR3 is 14 residues long. The germline gives CDR1 SGHAT, CDR2 FQNNGV.

This chain links TRBV7-9 with TRBJ1-2; D uncertain. Trimming cost V 4 bases and J 3 bases, with 12 bases left between them. The CDR3 has 14 residues. In germline, CDR1 is SEHNR, CDR2 FQNEAQ (reference sequence). The CDR3 DNA reads TGTGCCAGCAGCTACAACCAGGATTACTATGGCTACACCTTC. Amino acids: CASSYNQDYYGYTF.

This clonotype turned up a few times. V and J are TRBV7-9 and TRBJ2-1, with 8 bases identical to TRBD2. The length of the CDR3 is 15 residues. Germline values: CDR1 SEHNR, CDR2 FQNEAQ (reference sequence). V lost 5 bases to trimming and J lost 6 bases; unmatched junction nucleotides: 9. This CDR3 reads CASSTSGTRINEQFF. CDR3 DNA sequence: TGTGCCAGCAGCACATCCGGGACTAGGATCAATGAGCAGTTCTTC.

The chain has TRBV27 and TRBJ1-5, with TRBD1 identical over 8 bases. There are 14 residues in the CDR3. Looked up from germline, CDR1 is MNHEY and CDR2 is SMNVEV (reference sequence). V dropped 5 bases and J dropped 7; count of bases not matched to a gene: 7. The CDR3 region is CASSRDRGGQPQHF. The CDR3 coding sequence is TGTGCCAGCAGTCGAGACAGGGGCGGACAGCCCCAGCATTTT.

This rearrangement joins TRBV2 to TRBJ1-2, with 7 nucleotides matching TRBD1. The CDR3 is 15 residues long. Germline V gives CDR1 SNHLY, CDR2 FYNNEI. V lost 3 bases to trimming and J lost 4 bases; unmatched junction nucleotides: 8. CDR3 sequence (DNA): TGTGCCAGCAGTGACGAAACCGGGACAGTCTATGGCTACACCTTC. Translating gives CASSDETGTVYGYTF. Complete variable domain (other parts from reference TRBV2 and TRBJ1-2): EPEVTQTPSHQVTQMGQEVILRCVPISNHLYFYWYRQILGQKVEFLVSFYNNEISEKSEIFDDQFSVERPDGSNFTLKIRSTKLEDSAMYFCASSDETGTVYGYTFGSGTRLTVV.

This chain joins TRBV3-1 and TRBJ2-1; D is uncertain. The CDR3 sequence is 16 residues long. CDR1 is LGHDT and CDR2 is YNNKEL in the germline V gene (reference sequence). The germline V and J ends were trimmed by 0 bases and 0 bases, with 9 bases remaining between them. CDR3 protein: CASSQDVGSSYNEQFF. For the CDR3, the DNA is TGTGCCAGCAGCCAAGATGTAGGTAGCTCCTACAATGAGCAGTTCTTC.

This sequence joins TRBV27 and TRBJ2-2, with TRBD1 matching over 7 bases. This CDR3 is built from 17 residues. V trimming: 7 bases; J trimming: 3 bases; junction bases outside the gene matches: 14. Germline V CDR1 and CDR2: MNHEY, SMNVEV (reference sequence). CDR3 in DNA: TGTGCCAGCACCTCCTCCATAGGGGACAGTCACACCGGGGAGCTGTTTTTT. Translation gives CASTSSIGDSHTGELFF.

A note on this clonotype: An end of the junction differs from the germline gene, which may be a read error. The rearrangement joins TRBV7-7 to TRBJ2-2; a weak D match, TRBD2 (6 bases). Germline V gene lookup returns CDR1 SSHAT and CDR2 FNYEAQ (reference sequence). CDR3 length: 16 amino acids. CDR3 bases: TGTGCTAGCAGCGAGGGCCCGGGACTTGACACCGGGGAGCTGTTTTTT. Encoded protein: CASSEGPGLDTGELFF.

This rearrangement joins TRBV29-1 to TRBJ2-1; D may match TRBD1 or TRBD2 (5 bases each). Deletions cut 4 bases from V and 8 bases from J, with 15 bases between. The CDR3 has 13 amino acids. Germline V CDR1 and CDR2: SQVTM, ANQGSEA. The CDR3 coding sequence is TGCAGCGTTGTTTCGTCTTTGGGGGATGAGCAGTTCTTC. Its protein product is CSVVSSLGDEQFF.

The chain employs TRBV20-1 and TRBJ2-7, with a tentative D call TRBD2 (7 bases). The CDR3 sequence is 19 residues long. V dropped 5 bases and J dropped 0 bases, with 29 bases sitting between them. Per the germline V gene, CDR1 is DFQATT and CDR2 is SNEGSKA (reference sequence). The CDR3 reads CSAGGVLQGSSLSSYEQYF. CDR3 nucleotides: TGCAGTGCTGGGGGGGTCCTACAGGGATCCTCCCTGAGCTCCTACGAGCAGTACTTC.

CDR3 bases: TGTGCCAGCAGCGAGAGTGCCGGGACAGGGGGAAACACCATATATTTT. Translated: CASSESAGTGGNTIYF. V usage is TRBV9 and J usage is TRBJ1-3; 9 bases map to TRBD1. The trim removed 3 bases at V and 4 bases at J, leaving 8 bases unmatched. The CDR3 contains 16 residues. CDR1 is SGDLS, CDR2 YYNGEE, per germline.

CDR3 sequence: CASIVASAGTDTQYF. The CDR3 DNA follows: TGTGCCAGCATCGTCGCAAGCGCAGGCACAGATACGCAGTATTTT. The rearrangement uses TRBV12-3 or TRBV12-4 and TRBJ2-3; unclear D gene. Trimming shortened V by 7 bases and J by 1 base, and 15 bases separated the two germline ends. CDR3 length: 15 residues.

V gene TRBV7-9 combines with J gene TRBJ2-7; 8 nucleotides agree with TRBD1. J was trimmed by 3 bases and V by 5 bases; bases with no gene match: 6. Germline values: CDR1 SEHNR, CDR2 FQNEAQ (reference sequence). The CDR3 length is 14 residues. The CDR3 region is CASSPRTGIYEQYF. Here the CDR3 DNA reads TGTGCCAGCAGCCCTCGGACAGGGATCTACGAGCAGTACTTC.

The count of this clonotype is one. The chain employs TRBV5-5 and TRBJ2-1; no firm D call. CDR1 and CDR2 from the germline V gene are SGHKS and YYEKEE (reference sequence). There are 16 residues in the CDR3. V was pared by 1 base and J by 0 bases, with 11 bases between. CDR3: CASSLSRTVSYNEQFF. The CDR3 nucleotides read TGTGCCAGCAGCTTGAGTAGAACCGTCTCCTACAATGAGCAGTTCTTC. The full variable domain, completed using reference TRBV5-5 and TRBJ2-1, is DAGVTQSPTHLIKTRGQQVTLRCSPISGHKSVSWYQQVLGQGPQFIFQYYEKEERGRGNFPDRFSARQFPNYSSELNVNALLLGDSALYLCASSLSRTVSYNEQFFGPGTRLTVL.

The chain carries TRBV9 and TRBJ2-2; the D call may be TRBD1 or TRBD2 (5 bases each). Germline V gene data show CDR1 as SGDLS and CDR2 as YYNGEE. This CDR3 comprises 16 residues. Trimming left V 3 bases short and J 2 bases short, with 14 bases between. The CDR3 loop is CASSATGTKNTGELFF. CDR3 coding DNA: TGTGCCAGCAGCGCAACCGGGACCAAAAACACCGGGGAGCTGTTTTTT.

CDR3 region: CASSKDDYGYTF. The CDR3 DNA follows: TGCGCCAGCTCCAAGGACGACTATGGCTACACCTTC. The J gene is TRBJ1-2, the V gene TRBV5-1; D is unresolved. Looked up from germline, CDR1 is SGHRS and CDR2 is YFSETQ. V was trimmed by 7 bases and J by 3 bases, leaving 10 bases between them. The CDR3 covers 12 residues.

The gene calls are TRBV2 and TRBJ1-4; D perhaps matches TRBD1 (5 bases). CDR1 SNHLY and CDR2 FYNNEI come from the germline V gene. This CDR3 region has 14 residues. V was shortened by 7 bases and J by 5 bases, with 14 bases between the two germline ends. DNA of the CDR3: TGTGCCAGCACCGAAGGGGCCCAGAATGAAAAACTGTTTTTT. It translates to CASTEGAQNEKLFF.

A single count supports this clonotype. V and J are TRBV29-1 and TRBJ1-1, with TRBD1 as a possible D gene (6 bases). CDR1 SQVTM and CDR2 ANQGSEA come from the germline V gene. The CDR3 sequence is 12 residues long. V lost 6 bases and J lost 2, with 10 bases in between. The CDR3 nucleotides read TGCAGCGTCATCAGGGGAAACACTGAAGCTTTCTTT. Its translation is CSVIRGNTEAFF.